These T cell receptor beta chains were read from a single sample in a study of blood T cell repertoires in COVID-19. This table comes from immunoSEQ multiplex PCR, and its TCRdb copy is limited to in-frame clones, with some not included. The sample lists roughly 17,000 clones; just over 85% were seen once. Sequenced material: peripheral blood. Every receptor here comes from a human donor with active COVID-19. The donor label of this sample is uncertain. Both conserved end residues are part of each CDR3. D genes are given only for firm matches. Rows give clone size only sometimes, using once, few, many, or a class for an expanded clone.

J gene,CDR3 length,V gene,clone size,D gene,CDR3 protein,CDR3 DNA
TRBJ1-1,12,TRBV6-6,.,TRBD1,CASGSGGTEAFF,TGTGCCAGCGGTTCAGGGGGCACTGAAGCTTTCTTT
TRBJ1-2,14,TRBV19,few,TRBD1,CASSTGQGAGGYTF,TGTGCCAGTAGCACGGGACAGGGGGCAGGTGGCTACACCTTC
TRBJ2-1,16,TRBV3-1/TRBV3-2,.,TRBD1,CASSQIGTGVDNEQFF,TGTGCCAGCAGCCAAATCGGGACAGGGGTCGACAATGAGCAGTTCTTC
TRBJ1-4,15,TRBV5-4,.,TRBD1,CASSTGQEVGEKLFF,TGTGCCAGCAGCACCGGACAGGAAGTCGGTGAAAAACTGTTTTTT
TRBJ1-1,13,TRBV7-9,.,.,CASSPAEDTEAFF,TGTGCCAGCAGCCCGGCGGAGGACACTGAAGCTTTCTTT
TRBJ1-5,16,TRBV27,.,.,CASSLNARSGNQPQHF,TGTGCCAGCAGTTTAAATGCTCGATCAGGGAACCAGCCCCAGCATTTT
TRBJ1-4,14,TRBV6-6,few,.,CASSYGRYNEKLFF,TGTGCCAGCAGTTACGGTAGATATAATGAAAAACTGTTTTTT
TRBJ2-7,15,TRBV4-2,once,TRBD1,CASSQAGTGAYEQYF,TGTGCCAGCAGCCAGGCCGGGACAGGGGCCTACGAGCAGTACTTC
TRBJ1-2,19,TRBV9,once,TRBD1,CASSVGHGGQGLILRGYTF,TGTGCCAGCAGCGTAGGTCACGGGGGACAGGGACTTATTCTTCGTGGCTACACCTTC
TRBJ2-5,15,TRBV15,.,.,CATSRDSGRVETQYF,TGTGCCACCAGCAGAGATTCGGGCAGGGTGGAGACCCAGTACTTC
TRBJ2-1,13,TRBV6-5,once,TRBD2,CASAGLGASGQFF,TGTGCCAGCGCCGGGCTCGGGGCTAGCGGGCAGTTCTTC
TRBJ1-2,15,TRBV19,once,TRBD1,CASSTDRIINYGYTF,TGTGCCAGTAGTACGGACAGGATAATTAACTATGGCTACACCTTC
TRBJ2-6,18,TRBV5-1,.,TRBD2,CASSFLTSGGSGANVLTF,TGCGCCAGCAGCTTTTTGACTAGCGGGGGCTCTGGGGCCAACGTCCTGACTTTC
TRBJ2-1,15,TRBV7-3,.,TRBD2,CASSPGGGDYNEQFF,TGTGCCAGCAGCCCTGGGGGGGGAGATTACAATGAGCAGTTCTTC
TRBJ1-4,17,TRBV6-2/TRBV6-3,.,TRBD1,CASSSLTEQGMSEKLFF,TGTGCCAGCAGTTCCCTGACTGAACAGGGGATGAGTGAAAAACTGTTTTTT
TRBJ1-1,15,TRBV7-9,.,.,CASSLAQTMNTEAFF,TGTGCCAGCAGCTTAGCACAGACGATGAACACTGAAGCTTTCTTT
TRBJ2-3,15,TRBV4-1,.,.,CASSQVSGVTDTQYF,TGCGCCAGCAGCCAAGTTTCGGGAGTGACAGATACGCAGTATTTT
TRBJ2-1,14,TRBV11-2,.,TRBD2,CASSPRGVNNEQFF,TGTGCCAGCAGCCCGCGGGGGGTGAACAATGAGCAGTTCTTC
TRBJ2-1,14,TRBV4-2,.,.,CASSEDPDQYEQFF,TGTGCCAGCAGCGAAGACCCAGATCAATACGAGCAGTTCTTC
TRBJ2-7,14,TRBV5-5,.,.,CASSLGIGSYEQYF,TGTGCCAGCAGCTTGGGCATCGGCTCCTACGAGCAGTACTTC
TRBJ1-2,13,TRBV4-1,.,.,CASSPLGGFGYTF,TGCGCCAGCAGCCCCCTGGGGGGGTTCGGCTACACCTTC
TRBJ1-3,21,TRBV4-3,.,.,CASSQDLVGSWEGDSGNTIYF,TGCGCCAGCAGCCAAGATCTTGTGGGAAGTTGGGAGGGAGACTCTGGAAACACCATATATTTT
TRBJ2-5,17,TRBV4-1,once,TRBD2,CASSQEWGLARQETQYF,TGCGCCAGCAGCCAAGAATGGGGACTAGCGAGGCAAGAGACCCAGTACTTC
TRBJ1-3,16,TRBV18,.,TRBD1,CASSPYRDRAGNTIYF,TGTGCCAGCTCACCTTACCGGGACAGGGCCGGAAACACCATATATTTT
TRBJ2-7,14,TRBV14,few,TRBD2,CASSPGLGIYEQYF,TGTGCCAGCAGCCCGGGACTAGGAATCTACGAGCAGTACTTC
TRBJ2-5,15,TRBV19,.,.,CATCRGASVGETQYF,TGTGCCACTTGTAGGGGCGCATCGGTCGGAGAGACCCAGTACTTC
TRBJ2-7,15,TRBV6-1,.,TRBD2,CASREGTSGVYEQYF,TGTGCCAGCAGGGAAGGGACTAGCGGGGTCTACGAGCAGTACTTC
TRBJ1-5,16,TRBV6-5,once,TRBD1,CASSSLRQGVNQPQHF,TGTGCCAGCAGTTCTCTGAGACAGGGCGTCAATCAGCCCCAGCATTTT
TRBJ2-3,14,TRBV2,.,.,CASKVGGYTDTQYF,TGTGCCAGCAAGGTCGGGGGTTACACAGATACGCAGTATTTT
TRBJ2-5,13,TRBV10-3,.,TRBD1,CASTGQGSETQYF,TGTGCCTCTACGGGACAGGGGTCGGAGACCCAGTACTTC
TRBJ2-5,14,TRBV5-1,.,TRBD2,CASSSLAGEETQYF,TGCGCCAGCAGTTCTTTAGCGGGGGAAGAGACCCAGTACTTC
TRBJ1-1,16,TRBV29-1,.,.,CSVESPGVGRNTEAFF,TGCAGCGTTGAAAGCCCAGGGGTGGGTCGGAACACTGAAGCTTTCTTT
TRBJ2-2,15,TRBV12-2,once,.,CASRSLAANTGELFF,TGTGCAAGTCGCTCTCTAGCGGCGAACACCGGGGAGCTGTTTTTT
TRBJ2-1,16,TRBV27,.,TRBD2,CASRLGLAGPYNEQFF,TGTGCCAGCAGACTGGGACTAGCGGGGCCCTACAATGAGCAGTTCTTC
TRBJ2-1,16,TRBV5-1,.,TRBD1,CASSTAGQGAWDEQFF,TGCGCCAGCAGCACTGCCGGACAGGGGGCTTGGGATGAGCAGTTCTTC
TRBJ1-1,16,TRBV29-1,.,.,CSVGGAWGEEDTEAFF,TGCAGCGTTGGGGGTGCTTGGGGGGAAGAGGACACTGAAGCTTTCTTT
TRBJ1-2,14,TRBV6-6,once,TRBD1,CASSRTTGGYGYTF,TGTGCCAGCAGTAGGACTACAGGGGGCTATGGCTACACCTTC
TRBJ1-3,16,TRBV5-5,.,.,CASSFAVRGSGNTIYF,TGTGCCAGCAGCTTTGCCGTGCGGGGGTCTGGAAACACCATATATTTT
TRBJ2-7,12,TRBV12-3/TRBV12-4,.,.,CASGQGYGEQYF,TGTGCCAGCGGCCAGGGATATGGCGAGCAGTACTTC
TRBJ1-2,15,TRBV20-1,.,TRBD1,CSASWTGTNNYGYTF,TGCAGTGCTAGTTGGACAGGGACAAATAACTATGGCTACACCTTC
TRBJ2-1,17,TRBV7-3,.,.,CASSLMGAPSSYNEQFF,TGTGCCAGCAGCTTAATGGGGGCCCCAAGCTCCTACAATGAGCAGTTCTTC
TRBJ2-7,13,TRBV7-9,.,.,CASSQGIAYEQYF,TGTGCCAGCAGTCAGGGCATCGCCTACGAGCAGTACTTC
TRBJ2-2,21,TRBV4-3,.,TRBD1,CASSQDPYFPSGQGAGGELFF,TGCGCCAGCAGCCAAGATCCTTACTTCCCGTCGGGACAGGGGGCTGGCGGGGAGCTGTTTTTT
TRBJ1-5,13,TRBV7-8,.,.,CASSLERGQPQHF,TGTGCCAGCAGCTTAGAACGGGGTCAGCCCCAGCATTTT
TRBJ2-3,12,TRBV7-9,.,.,CASSSLTDTQYF,TGTGCCAGCAGTTCACTCACAGATACGCAGTATTTT
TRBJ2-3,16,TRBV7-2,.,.,CASSLSGDPSTDTQYF,TGTGCCAGCAGCTTAAGCGGTGATCCTAGCACAGATACGCAGTATTTT
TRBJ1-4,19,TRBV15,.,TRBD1,CATSRETGGFVATNEKLFF,TGTGCCACCAGCAGAGAGACAGGGGGCTTCGTTGCAACTAATGAAAAACTGTTTTTT
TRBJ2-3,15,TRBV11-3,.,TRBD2,CASSLTSVRTDTQYF,TGTGCCAGCAGCTTGACTAGCGTTCGCACAGATACGCAGTATTTT
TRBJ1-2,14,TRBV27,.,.,CASSPRRQNYGYTF,TGTGCCAGCAGTCCACGCCGACAGAATTATGGCTACACCTTC
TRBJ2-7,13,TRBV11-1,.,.,CASSLGGGSEQYF,TGTGCCAGCAGCTTAGGAGGGGGAAGCGAGCAGTACTTC
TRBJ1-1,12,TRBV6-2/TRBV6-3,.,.,CASSEVDTEAFF,TGTGCCAGCAGTGAGGTGGACACTGAAGCTTTCTTT
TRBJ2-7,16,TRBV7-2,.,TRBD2,CASSLNPTSDSYEQYF,TGTGCCAGCAGCTTGAACCCCACTAGCGATTCCTACGAGCAGTACTTC
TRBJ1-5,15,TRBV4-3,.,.,CASSQDGGGYQPQHF,TGCGCCAGCAGCCAAGATGGGGGGGGTTATCAGCCCCAGCATTTT
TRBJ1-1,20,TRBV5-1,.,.,CASSLSSRGTAGRTNTEAFF,TGCGCCAGCAGCTTGTCGTCGCGGGGGACCGCTGGGAGAACGAACACTGAAGCTTTCTTT
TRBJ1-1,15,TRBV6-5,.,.,CASSLVFEAGTEAFF,TGTGCCAGCAGTTTGGTTTTTGAGGCCGGCACTGAAGCTTTCTTT